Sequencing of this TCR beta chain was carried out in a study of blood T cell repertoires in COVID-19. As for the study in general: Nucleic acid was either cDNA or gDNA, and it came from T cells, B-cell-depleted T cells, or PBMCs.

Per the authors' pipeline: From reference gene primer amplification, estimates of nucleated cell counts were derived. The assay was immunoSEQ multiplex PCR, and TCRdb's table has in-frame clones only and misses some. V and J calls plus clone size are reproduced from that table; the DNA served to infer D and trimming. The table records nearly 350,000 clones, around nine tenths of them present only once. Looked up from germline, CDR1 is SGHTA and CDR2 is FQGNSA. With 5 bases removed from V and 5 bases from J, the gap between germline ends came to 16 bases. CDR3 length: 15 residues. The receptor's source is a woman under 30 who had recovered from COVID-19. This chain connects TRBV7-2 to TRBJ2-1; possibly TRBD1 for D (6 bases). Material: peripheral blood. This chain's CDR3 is CASSRNRERNNEQFF. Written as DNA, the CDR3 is TGTGCCAGCAGCCGCAACAGGGAGCGGAACAATGAGCAGTTCTTC.